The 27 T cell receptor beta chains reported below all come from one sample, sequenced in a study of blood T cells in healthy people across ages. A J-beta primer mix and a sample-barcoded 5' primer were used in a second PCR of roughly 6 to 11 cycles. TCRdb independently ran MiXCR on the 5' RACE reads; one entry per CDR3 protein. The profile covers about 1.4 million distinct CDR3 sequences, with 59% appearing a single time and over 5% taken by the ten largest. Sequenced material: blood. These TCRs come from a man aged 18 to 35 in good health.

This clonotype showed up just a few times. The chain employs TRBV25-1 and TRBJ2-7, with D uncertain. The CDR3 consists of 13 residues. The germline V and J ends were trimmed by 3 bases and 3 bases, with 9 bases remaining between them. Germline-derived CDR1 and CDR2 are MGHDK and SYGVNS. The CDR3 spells CASSERTIYEQYF. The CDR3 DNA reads TGTGCCAGCAGTGAGCGCACAATCTACGAGCAGTACTTC.

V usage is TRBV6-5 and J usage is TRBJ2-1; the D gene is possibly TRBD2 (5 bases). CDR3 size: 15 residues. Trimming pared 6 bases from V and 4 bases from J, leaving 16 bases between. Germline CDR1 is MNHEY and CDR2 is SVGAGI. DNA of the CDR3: TGTGCCAGCAGCCCCGGGGTTTTGGCGTACAATGAGCAGTTCTTC. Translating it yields CASSPGVLAYNEQFF.

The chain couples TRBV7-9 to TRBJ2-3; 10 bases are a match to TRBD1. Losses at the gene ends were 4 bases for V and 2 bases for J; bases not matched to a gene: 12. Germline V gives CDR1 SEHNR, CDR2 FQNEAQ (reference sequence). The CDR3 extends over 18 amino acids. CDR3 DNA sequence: TGTGCCAGCAGCTACCTTAAAGGGGACAGGGGTCTCACAGATACGCAGTATTTT. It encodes CASSYLKGDRGLTDTQYF. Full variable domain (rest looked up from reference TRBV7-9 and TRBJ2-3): DTGVSQNPRHKITKRGQNVTFRCDPISEHNRLYWYRQTLGQGPEFLTYFQNEAQLEKSRLLSDRFSAERPKGSFSTLEIQRTEQGDSAMYLCASSYLKGDRGLTDTQYFGPGTRLTVL.

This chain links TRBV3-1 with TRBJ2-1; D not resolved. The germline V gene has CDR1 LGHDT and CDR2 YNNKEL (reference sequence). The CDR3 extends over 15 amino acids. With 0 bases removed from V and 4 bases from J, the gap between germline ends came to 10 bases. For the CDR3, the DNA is TGTGCCAGCAGCCAAGAAACGGGCAGATACAATGAGCAGTTCTTC. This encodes CASSQETGRYNEQFF.

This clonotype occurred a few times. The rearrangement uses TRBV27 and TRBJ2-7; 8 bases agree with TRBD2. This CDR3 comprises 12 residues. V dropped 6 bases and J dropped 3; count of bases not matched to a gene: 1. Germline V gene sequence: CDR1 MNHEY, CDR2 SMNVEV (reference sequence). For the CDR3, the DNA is TGTGCCAGCAGGCGGGGGGTCTACGAGCAGTACTTC. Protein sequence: CASRRGVYEQYF.

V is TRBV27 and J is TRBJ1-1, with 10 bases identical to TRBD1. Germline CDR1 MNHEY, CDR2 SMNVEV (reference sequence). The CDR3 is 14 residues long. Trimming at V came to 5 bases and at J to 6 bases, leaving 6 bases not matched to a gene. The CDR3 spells CASSGQGGSSEAFF. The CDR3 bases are TGTGCCAGCAGTGGACAGGGGGGGAGTTCTGAAGCTTTCTTT.

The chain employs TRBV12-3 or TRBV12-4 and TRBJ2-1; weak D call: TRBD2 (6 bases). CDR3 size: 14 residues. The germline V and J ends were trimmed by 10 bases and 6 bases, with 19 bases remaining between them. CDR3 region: CATKTHGTPNEQFF. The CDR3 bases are TGTGCCACCAAGACCCACGGGACTCCCAATGAGCAGTTCTTC.

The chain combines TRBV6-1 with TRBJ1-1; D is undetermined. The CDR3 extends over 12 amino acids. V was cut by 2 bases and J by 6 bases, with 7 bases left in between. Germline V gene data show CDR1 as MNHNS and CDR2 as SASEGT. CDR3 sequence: CASSELRPEAFF. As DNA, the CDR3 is TGTGCCAGCAGTGAATTAAGACCTGAAGCTTTCTTT.

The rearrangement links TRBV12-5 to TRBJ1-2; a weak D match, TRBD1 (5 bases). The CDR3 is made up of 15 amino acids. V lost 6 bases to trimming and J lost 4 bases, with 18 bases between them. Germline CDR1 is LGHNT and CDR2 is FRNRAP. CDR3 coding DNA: TGTGCTAGTGGCCGAGCTCCGGGACGGCCCTATGGCTACACCTTC. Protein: CASGRAPGRPYGYTF.

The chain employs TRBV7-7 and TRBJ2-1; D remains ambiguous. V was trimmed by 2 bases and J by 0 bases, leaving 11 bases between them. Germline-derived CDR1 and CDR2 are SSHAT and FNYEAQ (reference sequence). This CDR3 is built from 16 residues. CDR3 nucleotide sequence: TGTGCCAGCAGCTTATCCGGCCTAAGCTCCTACAATGAGCAGTTCTTC. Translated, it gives CASSLSGLSSYNEQFF.

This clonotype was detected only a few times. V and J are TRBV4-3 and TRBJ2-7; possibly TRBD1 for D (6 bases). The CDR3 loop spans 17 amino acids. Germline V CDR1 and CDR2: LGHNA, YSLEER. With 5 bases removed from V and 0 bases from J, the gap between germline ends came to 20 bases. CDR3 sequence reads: CASSSRTRTETSYEQYF. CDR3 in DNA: TGCGCCAGCAGCTCCCGTACCAGGACAGAGACCTCCTACGAGCAGTACTTC.

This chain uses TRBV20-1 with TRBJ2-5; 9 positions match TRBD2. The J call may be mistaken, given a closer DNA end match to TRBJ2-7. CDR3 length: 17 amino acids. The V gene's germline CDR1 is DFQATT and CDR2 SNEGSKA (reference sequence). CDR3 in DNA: TGCAGTGCTAGAGTGGCTAGCGGGAAATCTGTGTGGTACGAGCAGTACTTC. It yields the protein CSARVASGKSVWYEQYF.

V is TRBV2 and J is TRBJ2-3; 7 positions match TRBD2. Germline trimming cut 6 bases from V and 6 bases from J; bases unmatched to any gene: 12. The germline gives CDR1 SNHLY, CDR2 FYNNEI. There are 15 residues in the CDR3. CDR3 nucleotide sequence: TGTGCCAGCAGAGAATCGACTAGCCCAAAGGATACGCAGTATTTT. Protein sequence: CASRESTSPKDTQYF.

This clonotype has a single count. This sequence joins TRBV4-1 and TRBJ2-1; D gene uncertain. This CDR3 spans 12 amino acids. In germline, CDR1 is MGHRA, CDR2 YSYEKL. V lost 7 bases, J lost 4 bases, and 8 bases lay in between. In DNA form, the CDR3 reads TGCGCCAGCAAGGCCGAGTACAATGAGCAGTTCTTC. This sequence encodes CASKAEYNEQFF.

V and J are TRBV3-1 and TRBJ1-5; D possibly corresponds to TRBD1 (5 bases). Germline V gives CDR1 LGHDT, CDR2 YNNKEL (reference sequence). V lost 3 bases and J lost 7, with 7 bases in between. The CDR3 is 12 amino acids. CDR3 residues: CASSHQGQPQHF. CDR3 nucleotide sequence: TGTGCCAGCAGCCATCAGGGCCAGCCCCAGCATTTT.

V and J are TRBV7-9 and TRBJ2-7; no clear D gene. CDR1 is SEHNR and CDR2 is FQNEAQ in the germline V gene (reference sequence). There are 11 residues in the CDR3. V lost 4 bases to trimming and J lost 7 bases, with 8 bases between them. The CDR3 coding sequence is TGTGCCAGCAGCTCCCGAACGGAGCAGTACTTC. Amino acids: CASSSRTEQYF.

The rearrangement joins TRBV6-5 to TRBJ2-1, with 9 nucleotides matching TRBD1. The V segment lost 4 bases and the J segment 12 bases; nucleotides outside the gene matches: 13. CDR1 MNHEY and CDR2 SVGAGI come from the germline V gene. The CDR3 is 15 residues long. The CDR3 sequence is CASSWGTGTLKGQFF. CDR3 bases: TGTGCCAGCAGTTGGGGGACAGGGACTCTCAAGGGGCAGTTCTTC.

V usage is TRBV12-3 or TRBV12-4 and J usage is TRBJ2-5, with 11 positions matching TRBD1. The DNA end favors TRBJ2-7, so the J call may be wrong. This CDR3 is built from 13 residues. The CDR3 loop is CASRGTGGSEQYF. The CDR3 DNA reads TGTGCCAGCAGGGGGACAGGGGGAAGCGAGCAGTACTTC.

CDR3 protein: CATSRDMAATDTQYF. The CDR3 bases are TGTGCCACCAGCAGAGATATGGCCGCCACAGATACGCAGTATTTT. The V call is TRBV15, the J call TRBJ2-3; D not certain. Germline CDR1 is LNHNV and CDR2 is YYDKDF (reference sequence). V was shortened by 0 bases and J by 2 bases, with 9 bases between the two germline ends. CDR3 length: 15 amino acids. Together with reference TRBV15 and TRBJ2-3, the CDR3 gives the full variable domain: DAMVIQNPRYQVTQFGKPVTLSCSQTLNHNVMYWYQQKSSQAPKLLFHYYDKDFNNEADTPDNFQSRRPNTSFCFLDIRSPGLGDTAMYLCATSRDMAATDTQYFGPGTRLTVL.

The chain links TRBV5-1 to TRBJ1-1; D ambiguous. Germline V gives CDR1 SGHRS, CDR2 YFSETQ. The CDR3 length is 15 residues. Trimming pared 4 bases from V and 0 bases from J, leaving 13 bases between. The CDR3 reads CASSDARSLNTEAFF. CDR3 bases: TGCGCCAGCAGCGATGCAAGATCCTTGAACACTGAAGCTTTCTTT.

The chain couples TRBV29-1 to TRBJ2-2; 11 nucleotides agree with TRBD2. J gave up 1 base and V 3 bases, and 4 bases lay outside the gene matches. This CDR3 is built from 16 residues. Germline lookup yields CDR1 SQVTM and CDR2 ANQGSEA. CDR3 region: CSVDDSGRENTGELFF. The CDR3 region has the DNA TGCAGCGTTGATGATAGCGGGAGGGAGAACACCGGGGAGCTGTTTTTT.

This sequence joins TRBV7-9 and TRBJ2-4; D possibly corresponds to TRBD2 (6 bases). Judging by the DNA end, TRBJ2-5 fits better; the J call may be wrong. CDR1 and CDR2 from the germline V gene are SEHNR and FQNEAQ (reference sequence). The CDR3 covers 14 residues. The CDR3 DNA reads TGTGCCAGCAGCGTCGGGACTCCCTGGGAGACCCAGTACTTC. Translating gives CASSVGTPWETQYF.

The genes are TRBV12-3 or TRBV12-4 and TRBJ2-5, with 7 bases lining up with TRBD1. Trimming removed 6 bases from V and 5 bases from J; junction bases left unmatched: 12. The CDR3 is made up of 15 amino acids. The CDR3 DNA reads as TGTGCCAGCAGCCGAACAACAGGGGACCTCGAGACCCAGTACTTC. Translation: CASSRTTGDLETQYF.

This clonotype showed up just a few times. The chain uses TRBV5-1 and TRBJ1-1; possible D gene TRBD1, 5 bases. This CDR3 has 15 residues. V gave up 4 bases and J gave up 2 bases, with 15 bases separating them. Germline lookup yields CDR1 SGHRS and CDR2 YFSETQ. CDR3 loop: CASSLVDRQNTEAFF. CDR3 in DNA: TGCGCCAGCAGCCTGGTCGACAGACAAAACACTGAAGCTTTCTTT. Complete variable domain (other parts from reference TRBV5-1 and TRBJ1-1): KAGVTQTPRYLIKTRGQQVTLSCSPISGHRSVSWYQQTPGQGLQFLFEYFSETQRNKGNFPGRFSGRQFSNSRSEMNVSTLELGDSALYLCASSLVDRQNTEAFFGQGTRLTVV.

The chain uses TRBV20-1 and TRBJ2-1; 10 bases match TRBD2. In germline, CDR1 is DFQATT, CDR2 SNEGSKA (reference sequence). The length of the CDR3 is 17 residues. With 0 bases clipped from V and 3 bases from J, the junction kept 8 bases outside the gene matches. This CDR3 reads CSARDFKREGHYNEQFF. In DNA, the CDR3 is TGCAGTGCTAGAGATTTCAAGCGGGAGGGCCACTACAATGAGCAGTTCTTC.

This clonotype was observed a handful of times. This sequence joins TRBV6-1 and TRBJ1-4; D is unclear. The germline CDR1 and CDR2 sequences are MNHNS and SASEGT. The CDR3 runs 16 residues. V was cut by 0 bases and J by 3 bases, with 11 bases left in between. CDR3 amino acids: CASSEAPSLSNEKLFF. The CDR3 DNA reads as TGTGCCAGCAGTGAAGCTCCTAGCCTCTCTAATGAAAAACTGTTTTTT.

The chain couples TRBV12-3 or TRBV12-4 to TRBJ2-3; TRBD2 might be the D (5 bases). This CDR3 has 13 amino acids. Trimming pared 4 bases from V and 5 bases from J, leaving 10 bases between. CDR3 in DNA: TGTGCCAGCAGTTCCACTAGAGGAGATACGCAGTATTTT. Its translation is CASSSTRGDTQYF.